This T cell receptor beta chain comes out of a study of cytomegalovirus exposure and HLA in healthy donors. Regarding this clone: Its specificity is not known.

V shed 10 bases, J shed 7 bases, and the junction held 9 bases outside the gene matches. This CDR3 contains 13 residues. Per germline, CDR1 MNHEY and CDR2 SMNVEV (reference sequence). The PCR employed 60 Vbeta primers together with 13 Jbeta primers. This table comes from immunoSEQ multiplex PCR, and its TCRdb copy is limited to in-frame clones, with some not included. The sample contains around 180,000 clones, roughly 70% of which appear only once. The study's findings and limits: Later analysis indicated greater clonal expansion among HLA-associated TCR beta chains than among equally common other chains. It was reportedly the case that the classifier diagnosed cytomegalovirus status with high specificity and sensitivity. Sequencing had likely introduced a cluster of highly shared sequence variants as an artifact. CMV antigen specificity was confirmed in vitro for three CMV-associated chains.

What was sequenced was PBMCs. The sequence was obtained from a girl aged 10 to 17 in good health and CMV-seronegative. The chain employs TRBV27 and TRBJ2-1; TRBD1 aligns across 8 bases. CDR3 residues: CAIEDRAGNEQFF. CDR3 sequence (DNA): TGTGCCATCGAGGACAGGGCGGGGAATGAGCAGTTCTTC.